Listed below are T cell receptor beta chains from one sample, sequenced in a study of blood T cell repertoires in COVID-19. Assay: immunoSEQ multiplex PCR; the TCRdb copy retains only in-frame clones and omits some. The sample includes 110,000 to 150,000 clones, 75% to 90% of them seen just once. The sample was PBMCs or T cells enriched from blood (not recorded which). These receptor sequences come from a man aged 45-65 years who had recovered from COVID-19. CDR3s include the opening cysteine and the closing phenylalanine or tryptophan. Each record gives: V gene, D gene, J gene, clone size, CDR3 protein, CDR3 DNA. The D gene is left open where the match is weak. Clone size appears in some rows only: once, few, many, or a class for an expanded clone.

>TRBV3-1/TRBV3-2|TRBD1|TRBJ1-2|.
CASSQGAGGIYGYTF
TGTGCCAGCAGCCAAGGGGCAGGGGGGATCTATGGCTACACCTTC
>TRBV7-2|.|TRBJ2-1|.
CASSPDERPTRGQFF
TGTGCCAGCAGCCCCGACGAGCGACCCACACGTGGGCAGTTCTTC
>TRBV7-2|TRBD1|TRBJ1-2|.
CASSFGQAPNYGYTF
TGTGCCAGCAGCTTCGGACAGGCGCCTAACTATGGCTACACCTTC
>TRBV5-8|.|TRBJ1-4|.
CASSFGQGYEKLFF
TGTGCCAGCAGCTTCGGGCAGGGTTATGAAAAACTGTTTTTT
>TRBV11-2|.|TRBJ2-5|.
CASSSGETQYF
TGTGCCAGCAGCTCCGGGGAGACCCAGTACTTC
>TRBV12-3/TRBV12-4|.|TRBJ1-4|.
CASSFVLNEKLFF
TGTGCCAGCAGTTTCGTACTAAATGAAAAACTGTTTTTT
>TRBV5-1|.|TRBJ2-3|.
CASSLGSGSTDTQYF
TGCGCCAGCAGCTTAGGCAGCGGTAGCACAGATACGCAGTATTTT
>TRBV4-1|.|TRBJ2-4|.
CASSQDTNKNIQYF
TGCGCCAGCAGCCAGGACACAAACAAAAACATTCAGTACTTC
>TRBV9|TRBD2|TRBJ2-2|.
CASSVAGAGVAGELFF
TGTGCCAGCAGCGTAGCTGGGGCGGGAGTGGCCGGGGAGCTGTTTTTT
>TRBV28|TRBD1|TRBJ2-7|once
CASSSGTGEQYF
TGTGCCAGCAGTTCCGGGACAGGGGAGCAGTACTTC
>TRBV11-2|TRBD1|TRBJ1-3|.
CASSRDRTSGNTIYF
TGTGCCAGCAGCCGGGACAGGACCTCTGGAAACACCATATATTTT
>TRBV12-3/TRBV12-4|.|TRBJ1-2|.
CASSFGASYGYTF
TGTGCCAGCAGTTTTGGGGCAAGTTATGGCTACACCTTC
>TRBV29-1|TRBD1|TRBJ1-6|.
CSVGGTGGSLNSPLHF
TGCAGCGTTGGTGGGACAGGGGGCTCCCTTAATTCACCCCTCCACTTT
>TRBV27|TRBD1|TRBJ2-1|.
CASSTGTAHNEQFF
TGTGCCAGCAGCACCGGGACAGCACACAATGAGCAGTTCTTC
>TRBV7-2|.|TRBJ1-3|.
CASSPTPGGNTIYF
TGTGCCAGCAGCCCTACTCCAGGGGGAAACACCATATATTTT
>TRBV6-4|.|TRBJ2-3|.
CASSGELFTDTQYF
TGTGCCAGCAGTGGCGAACTCTTCACAGATACGCAGTATTTT
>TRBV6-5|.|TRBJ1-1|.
CASSSRQMNTEAFF
TGTGCCAGCAGCTCCCGACAGATGAACACTGAAGCTTTCTTT
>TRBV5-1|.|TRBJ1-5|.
CASSLGQPGEWPQHF
TGCGCCAGCAGCTTGGGACAGCCAGGAGAGTGGCCCCAGCATTTT
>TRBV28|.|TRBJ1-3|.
CASNSNRDTKGNTIYF
TGTGCCAGCAACTCCAACCGGGACACCAAAGGAAACACCATATATTTT
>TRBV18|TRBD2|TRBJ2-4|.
CASSPLGTSGSRTKNIQYF
TGTGCCAGCTCACCACTTGGGACTAGCGGGAGTAGGACCAAAAACATTCAGTACTTC
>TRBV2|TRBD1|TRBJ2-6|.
CAGGTGVSGANVLTF
TGTGCCGGCGGGACAGGTGTCTCTGGGGCCAACGTCCTGACTTTC
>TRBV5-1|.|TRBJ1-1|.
CASSLDSRNTEAFF
TGCGCCAGCAGCTTGGACAGCCGGAACACTGAAGCTTTCTTT
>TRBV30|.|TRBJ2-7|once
CAWSGRGPWYF
TGTGCCTGGAGTGGCCGCGGCCCGTGGTACTTC
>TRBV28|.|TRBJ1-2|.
CATQTGWYYGYTF
TGTGCCACCCAAACAGGGTGGTACTATGGCTACACCTTC
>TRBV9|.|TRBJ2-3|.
CASSFGRVQTDTQYF
TGTGCCAGCAGTTTTGGCAGGGTCCAGACAGATACGCAGTATTTT
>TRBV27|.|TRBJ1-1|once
CASSGRGAGGSMNTEAFF
TGTGCCAGCAGTGGCCGTGGGGCAGGCGGCTCCATGAACACTGAAGCTTTCTTT
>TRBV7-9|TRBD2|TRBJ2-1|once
CASSPTSRTYNEQFF
TGTGCCAGCAGCCCGACTAGCCGGACCTACAATGAGCAGTTCTTC
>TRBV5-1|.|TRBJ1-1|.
CASSRGAGGAAEAFF
TGCGCCAGCAGCCGGGGCGCCGGGGGGGCGGCGGAAGCTTTCTTT